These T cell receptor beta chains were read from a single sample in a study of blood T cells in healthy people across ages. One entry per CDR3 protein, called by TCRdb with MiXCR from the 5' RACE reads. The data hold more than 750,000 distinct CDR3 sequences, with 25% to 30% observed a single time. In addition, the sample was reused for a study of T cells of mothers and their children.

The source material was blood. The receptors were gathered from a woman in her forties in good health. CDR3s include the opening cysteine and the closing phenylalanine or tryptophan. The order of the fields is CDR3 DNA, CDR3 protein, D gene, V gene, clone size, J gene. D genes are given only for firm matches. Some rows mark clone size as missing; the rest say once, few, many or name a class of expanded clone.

DNA: TGTGCCAGCAGCCAGGGTCCCGGGACAGGTCGCTATAATTCACCCCTCCACTTT
CDR3: CASSQGPGTGRYNSPLHF
D: TRBD1
V: TRBV7-2
size: .
J: TRBJ1-6

DNA: TGTGCCAGCAGTAAGGGACAGGGTTCCACTGAAGCTTTCTTT
CDR3: CASSKGQGSTEAFF
D: TRBD1
V: TRBV2
size: .
J: TRBJ1-1

DNA: TGTGCCGGCAGATTAGACGATGCAACTAATGAAAAACTGTTTTTT
CDR3: CAGRLDDATNEKLFF
D: .
V: TRBV28
size: once
J: TRBJ1-4

DNA: TGCAGCGTTAGGGGGGCAAGTGACACTGAAGCTTTCTTT
CDR3: CSVRGASDTEAFF
D: .
V: TRBV29-1
size: many
J: TRBJ1-1

DNA: TGCGCCAGCAGCGAAACAGGGAGAAACTACGAGCAGTACTTC
CDR3: CASSETGRNYEQYF
D: .
V: TRBV5-1
size: .
J: TRBJ2-7

DNA: TGTGCCAGCAGCGTAGGAAATCGGGACAGTTACACTGAAGTTTTCTTT
CDR3: CASSVGNRDSYTEVFF
D: TRBD1
V: TRBV9
size: .
J: TRBJ1-1

DNA: TGTGCCAGTAGTACGGGCCCTCGTAGCGGGGGCTACAATGAGCAGTTCTTC
CDR3: CASSTGPRSGGYNEQFF
D: TRBD2
V: TRBV19
size: .
J: TRBJ2-1

DNA: TGCGCCAGCAGCTTACTAGCGGAGAGCTCCTACAATGAGCAGTTCTTC
CDR3: CASSLLAESSYNEQFF
D: TRBD2
V: TRBV5-1
size: .
J: TRBJ2-1

DNA: TGTGCCAGCAGCTCCCACTCGGGACTAGCGGGAGAGGGTGAGCAGTTCTTC
CDR3: CASSSHSGLAGEGEQFF
D: TRBD2
V: TRBV7-2
size: .
J: TRBJ2-1

DNA: TGTGCCAGCGCCGGGACAGCGGGCACCGGGGAGCGGTTTTTT
CDR3: CASAGTAGTGERFF
D: .
V: TRBV7-9
size: .
J: TRBJ2-2

DNA: TGTGCCAGCAGTCCCTGGACGGAGAGCTCCTACAATGAGCAGTTCTTC
CDR3: CASSPWTESSYNEQFF
D: .
V: TRBV12-3/TRBV12-4
size: .
J: TRBJ2-1

DNA: TGTGCCAGCAGTTTCCCAGGGGACACTGAAGCTTTCTTT
CDR3: CASSFPGDTEAFF
D: .
V: TRBV27
size: .
J: TRBJ1-1

DNA: TGTGCCACCAGTGCGAGGAACTCCTACGAGCAGTACTTC
CDR3: CATSARNSYEQYF
D: .
V: TRBV24-1
size: .
J: TRBJ2-7

DNA: TGTGCCAGCAGTTTAGGGCTAGCGGGCACCTACGAGCAGTACTTC
CDR3: CASSLGLAGTYEQYF
D: TRBD2
V: TRBV28
size: many
J: TRBJ2-7

DNA: TGTGCCAGCAGCGAACTAGCGGGGGGGTACAATGAGCAGTTCTTC
CDR3: CASSELAGGYNEQFF
D: TRBD2
V: TRBV6-1
size: many
J: TRBJ2-1

DNA: TGTGCCAGCAGCCCCGAGGCGGGGGGCGTCGAAGCTTTCTTT
CDR3: CASSPEAGGVEAFF
D: .
V: TRBV7-2
size: few
J: TRBJ1-1

DNA: TGTGCCAGCAGCCGGGGCACAGATACGCAGTATTTT
CDR3: CASSRGTDTQYF
D: .
V: TRBV6-5
size: many
J: TRBJ2-3

DNA: TGCAGTGCTAGCTCTCTTACTAGCGGGGCGGTTACAGATACGCAGTATTTT
CDR3: CSASSLTSGAVTDTQYF
D: TRBD2
V: TRBV20-1
size: few
J: TRBJ2-3

DNA: TGTGCCAGCAGCACTTCGACAGGGGCCTACGAGCAGTACTTC
CDR3: CASSTSTGAYEQYF
D: TRBD1
V: TRBV11-2
size: few
J: TRBJ2-7

DNA: TGTGCCATCAGTGAGCGCCAGGACCATCAGCCCCAGCATTTT
CDR3: CAISERQDHQPQHF
D: .
V: TRBV10-3
size: few
J: TRBJ1-5

DNA: TGCGCCAGCAGCGTCGAGACAGGTCCCCATGAGCAGTTCTTC
CDR3: CASSVETGPHEQFF
D: .
V: TRBV4-3
size: .
J: TRBJ2-1

DNA: TGTGCCACCAGTGGCCCAGGTCTGGTCGGGGAGCTGTTTTTT
CDR3: CATSGPGLVGELFF
D: .
V: TRBV24-1
size: few
J: TRBJ2-2

DNA: TGTGCCAGCAGTTACTCAGGAGGGGATCCCGACGTAGGGCAGTACTTC
CDR3: CASSYSGGDPDVGQYF
D: .
V: TRBV6-5
size: .
J: TRBJ2-7

DNA: TGCGCCAGCAGCCCCCGGCAGGTACCCCAGCAGTTCTTC
CDR3: CASSPRQVPQQFF
D: .
V: TRBV5-1
size: many
J: TRBJ2-1

DNA: TGTGCCAGCAGTGTCAGGCGTGGGGGCTACACCTTC
CDR3: CASSVRRGGYTF
D: .
V: TRBV6-1
size: few
J: TRBJ1-2

DNA: TGTGCCACATTTCGGGGCCCCTCCGGCGGGGGAAACACCATATATTTT
CDR3: CATFRGPSGGGNTIYF
D: .
V: TRBV28
size: .
J: TRBJ1-3

DNA: TGCGCCAGCAGGCGGAGAACAGGAACCACTGAAGCTTTCTTT
CDR3: CASRRRTGTTEAFF
D: .
V: TRBV4-1
size: few
J: TRBJ1-1

DNA: TGTGCCAGCAGCTCCTTGGGCGGGGCAACTAATGAAAAACTGTTTTTT
CDR3: CASSSLGGATNEKLFF
D: .
V: TRBV5-6
size: .
J: TRBJ1-4

DNA: TGTGCCAGCAGTTACAGCATGGTTTACGAGCAGTACTTC
CDR3: CASSYSMVYEQYF
D: .
V: TRBV6-6
size: .
J: TRBJ2-7

DNA: TGCGGTGCCGAGACGGGTCTGGCCTACGAGCAGTACTTC
CDR3: CGAETGLAYEQYF
D: .
V: TRBV20-1
size: .
J: TRBJ2-7

DNA: TGTGCCAGCAGCCCCAGTGGGGGGCGCGGTAATTCACCCCTCCACTTT
CDR3: CASSPSGGRGNSPLHF
D: .
V: TRBV7-9
size: once
J: TRBJ1-6

DNA: TGTGCCTGGAGTTTCGGGAAATCCTACGAGCAGTACTTC
CDR3: CAWSFGKSYEQYF
D: .
V: TRBV30
size: many
J: TRBJ2-7

DNA: TGTGCCAGCAGTCCCCCCGGCGAAGAGACCCAGTACTTC
CDR3: CASSPPGEETQYF
D: .
V: TRBV7-7
size: many
J: TRBJ2-5

DNA: TGCAGTGCTAGAGTATCAGGGGGCTACAATCAGCCCCAGCATTTT
CDR3: CSARVSGGYNQPQHF
D: TRBD1
V: TRBV20-1
size: .
J: TRBJ1-5

DNA: TGTGCCAGCAGCAGATCCGGGACCATGTCACCCCTCCACTTT
CDR3: CASSRSGTMSPLHF
D: .
V: TRBV7-2
size: few
J: TRBJ1-6

DNA: TGTGCCAGCAGTTACGGGCCCTATTCACCCCTCCACTTT
CDR3: CASSYGPYSPLHF
D: .
V: TRBV6-2/TRBV6-3
size: .
J: TRBJ1-6

DNA: TGTGCCAGCAGTTTAGGATCAAACACCTACGAGCAGTTCTTC
CDR3: CASSLGSNTYEQFF
D: .
V: TRBV12-3/TRBV12-4
size: .
J: TRBJ2-1

DNA: TGCGCCAGCAGCTTGGCACGACTAGCAGGCGAGACCCAGTACTTC
CDR3: CASSLARLAGETQYF
D: TRBD2
V: TRBV5-1
size: many
J: TRBJ2-5

DNA: TGCAGTGCTTCAGGGACTCTGAACACCGGGGAGCTGTTTTTT
CDR3: CSASGTLNTGELFF
D: .
V: TRBV20-1
size: few
J: TRBJ2-2

DNA: TGCGCCAGCAGCCAAGGCGGGATTGGGGTTAACTATGGCTACACCTTC
CDR3: CASSQGGIGVNYGYTF
D: .
V: TRBV4-3
size: .
J: TRBJ1-2

DNA: TGTGCCAGCTCACCACGGTCGGGGGCCACCACAGATACGCAGTATTTT
CDR3: CASSPRSGATTDTQYF
D: .
V: TRBV3-1
size: few
J: TRBJ2-3

DNA: TGTGCCAGCAGTTTCGGGGGCGAGAACTATGTTTACACCTTC
CDR3: CASSFGGENYVYTF
D: .
V: TRBV28
size: .
J: TRBJ1-2

DNA: TGCGCCAGCAGCCTACTCCTCCGACTAGCGGGGAACCAAGAGACCCAGTACTTC
CDR3: CASSLLLRLAGNQETQYF
D: TRBD2
V: TRBV5-1
size: many
J: TRBJ2-5